These T cell receptor beta chains were read from a single sample in a study of blood T cell repertoires in COVID-19. The repertoire was sequenced with immunoSEQ multiplex PCR; TCRdb's copy has only in-frame clones and lacks some. The sample yields about 78,000 clones, roughly 86% seen once. The material sequenced was peripheral blood. All receptors come from an older woman with acute or convalescent COVID-19. Both conserved end residues are part of each CDR3. A D gene is named only where the DNA matches it firmly. The size entry is marked missing in some rows and otherwise reads once, few, many or a size class.

j_call v_call clone_size d_call cdr3_nt cdr3_aa
TRBJ2-3 TRBV10-3 few TRBD2 TGTGCCATCAGTGATGCCCGGGGGGCAGATACGCAGTATTTT CAISDARGADTQYF
TRBJ2-4 TRBV28 - TRBD1 TGTGCCAGCAGGGAAGGGACAGACCGAGGCATTCAGTACTTC CASREGTDRGIQYF
TRBJ2-7 TRBV27 - TRBD1 TGTGCCAGCAGGGGGACAGGGGAGGCCTACGAGCAGTACTTC CASRGTGEAYEQYF
TRBJ2-7 TRBV28 - TRBD2 TGTGCCAGCAGTTCCTGGACTAGCGGTCTGTACGAGCAGTACTTC CASSSWTSGLYEQYF
TRBJ1-2 TRBV12-5 - TRBD1 TGTGCTAGTGGTTTTCCCGGACAGGTGGGGACTAACTATGGCTACACCTTC CASGFPGQVGTNYGYTF
TRBJ2-7 TRBV27 once TRBD2 TGTGCCAGCAGTGGGGGAGGGTATTCCTACGAGCAGTACTTC CASSGGGYSYEQYF
TRBJ1-2 TRBV7-2 - - TGTGCCAGCAGCCCCCAGGGTCTTGGGGGCTACACCTTC CASSPQGLGGYTF
TRBJ2-7 TRBV19 - TRBD1 TGTGCCAGTAGTACCTCCGGGACAGGCCCCTACGAGCAGTACTTC CASSTSGTGPYEQYF
TRBJ2-1 TRBV7-9 - - TGTGCCAGCAGCTTATCCCGAGTGGAGCAGTTCTTC CASSLSRVEQFF
TRBJ2-1 TRBV9 - TRBD2 TGTGCCAGCACCAAAACGGGGGCAGGGGGACTAGCGGGGTCCTACAATGAGCAGTTCTTC CASTKTGAGGLAGSYNEQFF
TRBJ1-1 TRBV28 few TRBD1 TGTGCCAGCAGTGGACCGGGACAGGGCTATGAAGCTTTCTTT CASSGPGQGYEAFF
TRBJ1-2 TRBV30 - - TGTGCCTGCCTCAAAGAAGGAGATTCTAACTATGGCTACACCTTC CACLKEGDSNYGYTF
TRBJ2-7 TRBV9 - - TGTGCCAGCAGCGTTGAGGGAGGCCCTTACGAGCAGTACTTC CASSVEGGPYEQYF
TRBJ2-1 TRBV6-2/TRBV6-3 - TRBD2 TGTGCCAGCAGTTACTCGAGCGGGGGTGGAAATGAGCAGTTCTTC CASSYSSGGGNEQFF
TRBJ1-4 TRBV7-6 - - TGTGCCAGCAGCCAAGCCACTCCCGGGAATGAAAAACTGTTTTTT CASSQATPGNEKLFF
TRBJ2-1 TRBV28 - - TGTGCCAGCAGTTTTTGGGACAACTCTCGGAATGAGCAGTTCTTC CASSFWDNSRNEQFF
TRBJ2-3 TRBV12-3/TRBV12-4 - - TGTGCCAGCGCGGTTAGCACAGATACGCAGTATTTT CASAVSTDTQYF
TRBJ1-6 TRBV19 few TRBD1 TGTGCCAGCTCAACCAACTACAGGGGGAATTCACCCCTCCACTTT CASSTNYRGNSPLHF
TRBJ1-2 TRBV11-2 - - TGTGCCAGCAGCCCTGCGGGCTATGGCTACACCTTC CASSPAGYGYTF
TRBJ2-2 TRBV24-1 - - TGTGCCACCAGTGATTTGGGCAGGGACACCGGGGAGCTGTTTTTT CATSDLGRDTGELFF
TRBJ2-2 TRBV2 - - TGTGCCAGCAGTGAGCGGCAGGGACTCACCGGGGAGCTGTTTTTT CASSERQGLTGELFF
TRBJ1-1 TRBV6-5 - TRBD1 TGTGCCAGCAGGGGACAGTTAGACACTGAAGCTTTCTTT CASRGQLDTEAFF
TRBJ1-1 TRBV27 - - TGTGCCAGCGGACTTTCAAGGGGAGGAACTGAAGCTTTCTTT CASGLSRGGTEAFF
TRBJ2-3 TRBV25-1 once - TGTGCCAGCAGACGAAACGCCCTAACAGATACGCAGTATTTT CASRRNALTDTQYF
TRBJ1-5 TRBV18 - - TGTGCCAGCTCACCTGACAGAAATAGCAATCAGCCCCAGCATTTT CASSPDRNSNQPQHF
TRBJ2-5 TRBV19 - - TGTGCCAGTAGTATTGGTCAGATCCGTCAAGAGACCCAGTACTTC CASSIGQIRQETQYF
TRBJ1-1 TRBV5-1 - TRBD1 TGCGCCAGCAGCCTACGACCCACAGGGGTCGGGTTGACTGAAGCTTTCTTT CASSLRPTGVGLTEAFF
TRBJ1-2 TRBV6-6 - - TGTGCCAGCAGTCCGGATAACAGTGGTGGCTACACCTTC CASSPDNSGGYTF
TRBJ1-4 TRBV7-2 - - TGTGCCAGCAGCTGGGGCCACTTAAATGAAAAACTGTTTTTT CASSWGHLNEKLFF
TRBJ1-6 TRBV2 - - TGTGCCAGCAGTGATTGGGCCCCCGATTCACCCCTCCACTTT CASSDWAPDSPLHF
TRBJ2-3 TRBV7-9 few TRBD2 TGTGCCAGCAGCTCCAGGGTAGCGGGAGGGGGAAGGAGCACAGATACGCAGTATTTT CASSSRVAGGGRSTDTQYF
TRBJ2-1 TRBV23-1 - TRBD1 TGCGCCAGCAGTCAATCGAAGGGGGACAGGGGCTACAATGAGCAGTTCTTC CASSQSKGDRGYNEQFF
TRBJ2-1 TRBV7-8 - TRBD2 TGTGCCAGCAGCGGAAGGGCGGGAGGGGGGCATGAGCAGTTCTTC CASSGRAGGGHEQFF
TRBJ1-2 TRBV7-2 - TRBD1 TGTGCCAGCAGTTTGAATCCCGGGACAGGGAGTTTGTATGGCTACACCTTC CASSLNPGTGSLYGYTF
TRBJ1-1 TRBV19 - TRBD1 TGTGCCAGTAGTGCGGGACAGGGCTTCACTGAAGCTTTCTTT CASSAGQGFTEAFF
TRBJ2-7 TRBV13 once TRBD1 TGTGCCAGCAGCTTTGACAGGGGGTCCCACGAGCAGTACTTC CASSFDRGSHEQYF
TRBJ2-7 TRBV7-5 once - TGTGCGCGAAGATCGCATTTAGCGGGAGTATACGAGCAGTACTTC CARRSHLAGVYEQYF
TRBJ2-3 TRBV6-2/TRBV6-3 - - TGTGCCAGCAGTTACTCCTCCCGCGGGAACAGGGGCAGCACAGATACGCAGTATTTT CASSYSSRGNRGSTDTQYF
TRBJ1-1 TRBV12-3/TRBV12-4 - - TGTGCCAGCAGCTCAGGGATACGAGCTTTCTTT CASSSGIRAFF
TRBJ2-7 TRBV10-3 - TRBD1 TGTGCCATCAGTGAGGGGACAGGGGGCTTCTACGAGCAGTACTTC CAISEGTGGFYEQYF
TRBJ2-7 TRBV18 - TRBD1 TGTGCCAGCTCACCACCGGGACAGGCCTACGAGCAGTACTTC CASSPPGQAYEQYF
TRBJ2-6 TRBV5-4 - - TGTGCCAGCAGCCCAGGGGGGATTGGGGCCAACGTCCTGACTTTC CASSPGGIGANVLTF
TRBJ2-3 TRBV7-2 - - TGTGCCAGCAGCCTAACAGGGGATACGCAGTATTTT CASSLTGDTQYF
TRBJ2-7 TRBV6-4 - - TGTGCCAGCAGACTTGTGATCGAGCAGTACTTC CASRLVIEQYF
TRBJ2-1 TRBV6-2/TRBV6-3 - - TGTGCCAGCAGCCGACAGAACCCCTACAATGAGCAGTTCTTC CASSRQNPYNEQFF
TRBJ1-5 TRBV20-1 - - TGCAGTGCTGGGGGCGGACAGCCCCAGCATTTT CSAGGGQPQHF
TRBJ2-1 TRBV7-9 - - TGTGCCAGCAGCCCCCGGACTGGAGGGGACTCCTACAATGAGCAGTTCTTC CASSPRTGGDSYNEQFF
TRBJ2-3 TRBV19 - TRBD2 TGTGCCAGTAGTCGAGCGGGAGGTCAAGATACGCAGTATTTT CASSRAGGQDTQYF
TRBJ2-5 TRBV7-3 - TRBD2 TGTGCCAGCAGCTTAACGAGCGGGAGAGGGCCCACTGAGACCCAGTACTTC CASSLTSGRGPTETQYF
TRBJ2-1 TRBV5-1 once TRBD1 TGCGCCACCTCCCCAACCGGGACAGGAAATGAGCAGTTCTTC CATSPTGTGNEQFF
TRBJ2-7 TRBV28 - TRBD1 TGTGCCAGCATCGAATCGGGACAGCCCTACGAGCAGTACTTC CASIESGQPYEQYF
TRBJ2-2 TRBV28 - TRBD2 TGTGCCAGCAGCCCGGGACTAGCGGACACCGGGGAGCTGTTTTTT CASSPGLADTGELFF
TRBJ2-7 TRBV10-3 - - TGTGCCATCAGTGATTGGGACTCCCCATCCACCTACGAGCAGTACTTC CAISDWDSPSTYEQYF